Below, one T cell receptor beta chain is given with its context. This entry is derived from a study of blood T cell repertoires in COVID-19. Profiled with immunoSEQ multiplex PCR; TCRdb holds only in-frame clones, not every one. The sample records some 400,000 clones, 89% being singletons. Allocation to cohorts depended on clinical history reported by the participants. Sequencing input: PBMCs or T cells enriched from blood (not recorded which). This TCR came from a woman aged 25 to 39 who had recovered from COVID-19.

The CDR3 sequence: CASSLREGLSLETQYF. CDR3 in DNA: TGCGCCAGCAGCTTGCGAGAGGGACTTTCATTAGAGACCCAGTACTTC. V usage is TRBV5-1 and J usage is TRBJ2-5, with TRBD2 as a possible D gene (6 bases). The length of the CDR3 is 16 residues. CDR1 and CDR2 from the germline V gene are SGHRS and YFSETQ. The V end was cut by 1 base, the J end by 4 bases, with 17 bases between.